This record looks at one T cell receptor beta chain sequence and its context. Sequencing was performed with immunoSEQ multiplex PCR; in TCRdb, only in-frame clones are kept and a portion is missing. The sample has 410,000 or so clones, about 89% seen once; the top ten hold roughly 1.4%. This sample is part of a study of blood T cell repertoires in COVID-19. The CDR3 is 15 residues long. Looked up from germline, CDR1 is SGHDT and CDR2 is YYEEEE. Deletions cut 4 bases from V and 4 bases from J, with 17 bases between. The sequence was obtained from a middle-aged woman with COVID-19, enrolled during active disease. The chain recombines TRBV5-6 with TRBJ1-2, with D unresolved. Sample: peripheral blood. The CDR3 spells CASSPRVAGIYGYTF. CDR3 bases: TGTGCCAGCAGCCCAAGAGTAGCCGGGATCTATGGCTACACCTTC.